The rows below give T cell receptor beta chains drawn from one sample of a study of neoadjuvant nivolumab and ipilimumab in lung cancer. Here immunoSEQ multiplex PCR was the method, and the copy in TCRdb shows in-frame clones only, minus some. The table shows around 10,000 clones, with around 82% occurring only once. Material: peripheral blood, obtained before neoadjuvant nivolumab, alone or with ipilimumab. These receptors all stem from an adult with non-small cell lung cancer. CDR3s include the opening cysteine and the closing phenylalanine or tryptophan. The D gene is left open where the match is weak. Some rows mark clone size as missing; the rest say once, few, many or name a class of expanded clone.

J gene: TRBJ1-1; V gene: TRBV2; D gene: -; clone size: -; CDR3 DNA: TGTGCCAGCAGTGCCCTTCCAGACACTGAAGCTTTCTTT; CDR3 protein: CASSALPDTEAFF
J gene: TRBJ1-1; V gene: TRBV7-3; D gene: -; clone size: -; CDR3 DNA: TGTGCCAGCCGGCTGGGGGGAGAGACTGAAGCTTTCTTT; CDR3 protein: CASRLGGETEAFF
J gene: TRBJ2-3; V gene: TRBV7-9; D gene: -; clone size: -; CDR3 DNA: TGTGCCAGCTCTCGGACAGGAGGGCCAGATACGCAGTATTTT; CDR3 protein: CASSRTGGPDTQYF
J gene: TRBJ1-1; V gene: TRBV9; D gene: -; clone size: -; CDR3 DNA: TGTGCCAGCAGCGTAAGCCAGGGGACGCTGATTCGGAACACTGAAGCTTTCTTT; CDR3 protein: CASSVSQGTLIRNTEAFF
J gene: TRBJ2-4; V gene: TRBV14; D gene: -; clone size: -; CDR3 DNA: TGTGCCAGCAGCCACGGAACAGGGTCCCCCAAAAACATTCAGTACTTC; CDR3 protein: CASSHGTGSPKNIQYF
J gene: TRBJ2-7; V gene: TRBV6-1; D gene: -; clone size: -; CDR3 DNA: TGTGCCAGCAGTCCTGGGGCTCGGCAGTACTTC; CDR3 protein: CASSPGARQYF
J gene: TRBJ1-3; V gene: TRBV5-1; D gene: -; clone size: -; CDR3 DNA: TGCGCCAGCAGTAAAGGGGGCTCTGGAAACACCATATATTTT; CDR3 protein: CASSKGGSGNTIYF
J gene: TRBJ2-3; V gene: TRBV5-6; D gene: TRBD1; clone size: -; CDR3 DNA: TGTGCCAGCAGCTTGGGGACAGGGACAGATACGCAGTATTTT; CDR3 protein: CASSLGTGTDTQYF
J gene: TRBJ2-3; V gene: TRBV29-1; D gene: TRBD2; clone size: few; CDR3 DNA: TGCAGCGTTGTGAATAGCGGGAGCCATACGCAGTATTTT; CDR3 protein: CSVVNSGSHTQYF
J gene: TRBJ2-5; V gene: TRBV9; D gene: -; clone size: few; CDR3 DNA: TGTGCCAGCAGCGTAGGATCAGGGGACTTCCAAGAGACCCAGTACTTC; CDR3 protein: CASSVGSGDFQETQYF
J gene: TRBJ1-2; V gene: TRBV27; D gene: -; clone size: few; CDR3 DNA: TGTGCCAGCAGTTTAGGTGTCAGCAGTGGCTACACCTTC; CDR3 protein: CASSLGVSSGYTF
J gene: TRBJ1-5; V gene: TRBV19; D gene: -; clone size: -; CDR3 DNA: TGTGCCAGTAACGCTCACGGGGGCAATCAGCCCCAGCATTTT; CDR3 protein: CASNAHGGNQPQHF
J gene: TRBJ2-1; V gene: TRBV10-1; D gene: -; clone size: -; CDR3 DNA: TGCGCCAGCAGTAGGGACCCCCTCGACAATGAGCAGTTCTTC; CDR3 protein: CASSRDPLDNEQFF
J gene: TRBJ1-1; V gene: TRBV5-3; D gene: -; clone size: -; CDR3 DNA: TGTGCCAGCAGTTACCCGCGAGGGGCTGAAGCTTTCTTT; CDR3 protein: CASSYPRGAEAFF
J gene: TRBJ2-7; V gene: TRBV5-3; D gene: -; clone size: -; CDR3 DNA: TGTGCCAGAGAGCAGGAAACCTACGAGCAGTACTTC; CDR3 protein: CAREQETYEQYF
J gene: TRBJ1-5; V gene: TRBV15; D gene: -; clone size: -; CDR3 DNA: TGTGCCACCAGCCCGATGGGGCCAAATCGGCCCCAGCATTTT; CDR3 protein: CATSPMGPNRPQHF